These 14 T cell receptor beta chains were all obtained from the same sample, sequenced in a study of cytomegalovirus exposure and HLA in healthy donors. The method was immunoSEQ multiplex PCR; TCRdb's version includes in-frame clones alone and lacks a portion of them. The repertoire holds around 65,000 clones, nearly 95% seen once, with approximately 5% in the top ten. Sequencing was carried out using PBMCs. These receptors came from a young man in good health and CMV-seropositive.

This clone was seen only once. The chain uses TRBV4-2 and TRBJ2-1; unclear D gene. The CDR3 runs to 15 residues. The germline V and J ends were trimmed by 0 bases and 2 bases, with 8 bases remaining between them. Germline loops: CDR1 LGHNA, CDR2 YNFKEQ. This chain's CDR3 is CASSQEASPYNEQFF. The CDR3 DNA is TGTGCCAGCAGCCAAGAAGCTTCCCCCTACAATGAGCAGTTCTTC.

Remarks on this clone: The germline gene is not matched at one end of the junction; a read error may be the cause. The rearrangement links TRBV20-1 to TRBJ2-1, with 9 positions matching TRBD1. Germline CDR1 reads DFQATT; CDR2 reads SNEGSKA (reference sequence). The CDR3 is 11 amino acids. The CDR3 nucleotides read TGCAGTGCTAGAGATGTACAGGGGGCAATCTTC. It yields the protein CSARDVQGAIF.

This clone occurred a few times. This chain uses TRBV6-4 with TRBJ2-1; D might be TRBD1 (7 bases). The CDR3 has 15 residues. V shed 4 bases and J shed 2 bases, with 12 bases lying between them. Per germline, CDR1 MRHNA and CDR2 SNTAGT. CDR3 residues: CASSAEGATYNEQFF. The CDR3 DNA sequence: TGTGCCAGCAGTGCGGAGGGGGCTACCTACAATGAGCAGTTCTTC.

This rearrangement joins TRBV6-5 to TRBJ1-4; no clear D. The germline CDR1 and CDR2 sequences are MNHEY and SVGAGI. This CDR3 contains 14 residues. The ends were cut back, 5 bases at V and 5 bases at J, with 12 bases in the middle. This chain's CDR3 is CASSLQRSNEKLFF. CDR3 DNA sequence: TGTGCCAGCAGTCTGCAGCGTTCAAATGAAAAACTGTTTTTT.

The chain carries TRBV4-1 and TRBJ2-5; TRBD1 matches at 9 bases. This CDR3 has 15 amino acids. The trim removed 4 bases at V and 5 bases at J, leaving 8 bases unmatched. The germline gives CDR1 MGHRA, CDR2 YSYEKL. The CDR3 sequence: CASSLDRGPGETQYF. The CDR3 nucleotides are TGCGCCAGCAGCCTGGACAGGGGCCCAGGGGAGACCCAGTACTTC.

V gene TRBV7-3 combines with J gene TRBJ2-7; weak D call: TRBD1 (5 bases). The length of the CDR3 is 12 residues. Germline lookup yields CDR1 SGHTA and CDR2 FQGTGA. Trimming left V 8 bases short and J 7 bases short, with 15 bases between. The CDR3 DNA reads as TGTGCCAGCGGGGCCAATTCGGGTGAGCAGTACTTC. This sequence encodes CASGANSGEQYF. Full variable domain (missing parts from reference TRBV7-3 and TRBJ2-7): GAGVSQTPSNKVTEKGKYVELRCDPISGHTALYWYRQSLGQGPEFLIYFQGTGAADDSGLPNDRFFAVRPEGSVSTLKIQRTERGDSAVYLCASGANSGEQYFGPGTRLTVT.

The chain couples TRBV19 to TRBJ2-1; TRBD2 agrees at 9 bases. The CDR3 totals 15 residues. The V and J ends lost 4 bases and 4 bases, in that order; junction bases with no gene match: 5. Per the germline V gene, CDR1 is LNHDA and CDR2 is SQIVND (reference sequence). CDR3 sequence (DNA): TGTGCCAGTAGTACTGGACTAGCGCCATACAATGAGCAGTTCTTC. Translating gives CASSTGLAPYNEQFF.

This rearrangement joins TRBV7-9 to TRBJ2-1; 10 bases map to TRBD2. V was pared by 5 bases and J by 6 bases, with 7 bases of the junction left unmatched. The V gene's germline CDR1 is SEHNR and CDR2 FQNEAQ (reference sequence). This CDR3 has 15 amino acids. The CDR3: CASSPGLAYFNEQFF. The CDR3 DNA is TGTGCCAGCAGCCCGGGACTAGCGTATTTCAATGAGCAGTTCTTC.

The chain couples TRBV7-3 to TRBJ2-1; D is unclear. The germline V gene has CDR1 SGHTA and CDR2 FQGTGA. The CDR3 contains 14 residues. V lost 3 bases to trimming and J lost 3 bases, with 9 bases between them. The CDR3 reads CASSFPPLYNEQFF. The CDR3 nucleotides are TGTGCCAGCAGCTTCCCTCCTCTCTACAATGAGCAGTTCTTC.

CDR3 amino acids: CASSNGSSYNEQFF. The CDR3 DNA follows: TGTGCCAGCAGTAACGGGAGCTCCTACAATGAGCAGTTCTTC. The chain carries TRBV6-4 and TRBJ2-1, with D possibly TRBD2 on 6 matching bases. The CDR3 extends over 14 amino acids. Trimming took off 5 bases at V and 0 bases at J, with 8 bases between the two ends. Per the germline V gene, CDR1 is MRHNA and CDR2 is SNTAGT.

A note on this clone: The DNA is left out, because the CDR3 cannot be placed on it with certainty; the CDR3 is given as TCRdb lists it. The CDR3 sequence is CASSSSDRGHEQYF. The chain combines TRBV27 with TRBJ2-7; the table gives TRBD1 as D, unverified against the DNA. CDR1 is MNHEY and CDR2 is SMNVEV in the germline V gene (reference sequence). The CDR3 has 14 residues if both end residues are counted.

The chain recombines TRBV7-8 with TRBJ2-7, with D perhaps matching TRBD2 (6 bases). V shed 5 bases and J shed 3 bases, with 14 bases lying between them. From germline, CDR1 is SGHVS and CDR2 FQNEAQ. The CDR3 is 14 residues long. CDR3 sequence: CASSPSSVHYEQYF. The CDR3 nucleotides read TGTGCCAGCAGCCCCTCTAGCGTACACTACGAGCAGTACTTC.

The chain's CDR3 is CASSQDLVGLAGVGVDNEQFF. The CDR3 bases are TGTGCCAGCAGCCAAGATCTTGTGGGACTAGCGGGTGTAGGGGTGGACAATGAGCAGTTCTTC. The chain has TRBV4-2 and TRBJ2-1, with 12 positions matching TRBD2. This CDR3 region has 21 residues. The germline gives CDR1 LGHNA, CDR2 YNFKEQ. The trim removed 0 bases at V and 5 bases at J, leaving 17 bases unmatched.

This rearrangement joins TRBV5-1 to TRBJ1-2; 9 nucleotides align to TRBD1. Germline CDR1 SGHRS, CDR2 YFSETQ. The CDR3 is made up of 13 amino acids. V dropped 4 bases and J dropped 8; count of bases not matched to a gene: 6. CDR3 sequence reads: CASSQGQGGGYTF. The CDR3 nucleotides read TGCGCCAGCAGCCAGGGACAGGGAGGAGGCTACACCTTC. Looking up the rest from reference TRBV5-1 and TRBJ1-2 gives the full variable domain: KAGVTQTPRYLIKTRGQQVTLSCSPISGHRSVSWYQQTPGQGLQFLFEYFSETQRNKGNFPGRFSGRQFSNSRSEMNVSTLELGDSALYLCASSQGQGGGYTFGSGTRLTVV.